This T cell receptor (beta chain) was found in a study of blood T cell repertoires in COVID-19. Source study methods: Amplification with reference gene primers provided the estimates of nucleated cell counts. Assay: immunoSEQ multiplex PCR; the TCRdb copy retains only in-frame clones and omits some. The D gene and trimming were derived from the DNA, and the V and J assignments and clone size from that table. The sample consists of approximately 94,000 clones, around four fifths of them appearing once. CDR3 length: 15 amino acids. Germline V lookup: CDR1 KGHDR, CDR2 SFDVKD. V trimming: 3 bases; J trimming: 3 bases; junction bases outside the gene matches: 3.

The receptor was derived from a man aged 65 to 79 with active or convalescent COVID-19. Sequenced sample: peripheral blood. This sequence joins TRBV24-1 and TRBJ2-2; TRBD1 matches 7 bases. CDR3 in amino acids: CATSDLGTDTGELFF. In DNA form, the CDR3 reads TGTGCCACCAGTGATCTCGGGACAGACACCGGGGAGCTGTTTTTT.